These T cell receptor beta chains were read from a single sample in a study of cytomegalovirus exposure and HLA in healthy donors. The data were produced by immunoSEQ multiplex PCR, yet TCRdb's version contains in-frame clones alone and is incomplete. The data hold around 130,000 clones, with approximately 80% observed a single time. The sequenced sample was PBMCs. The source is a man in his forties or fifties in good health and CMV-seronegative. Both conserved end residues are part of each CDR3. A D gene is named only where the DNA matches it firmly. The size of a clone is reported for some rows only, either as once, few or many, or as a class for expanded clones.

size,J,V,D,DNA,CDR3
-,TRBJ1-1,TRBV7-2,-,TGTGCCAGCAGCCGGACAGACGCGGCTTTCTTT,CASSRTDAAFF
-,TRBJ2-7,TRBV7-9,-,TGTGCCAGCAGCTCCTCAGGGGTCTACGAGCAGTACTTC,CASSSSGVYEQYF
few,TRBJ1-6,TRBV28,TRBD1,TGTGCCAGCTCTACCGGACAGGGCCAACTGGGGCCGAATTCACCCCTCCACTTT,CASSTGQGQLGPNSPLHF
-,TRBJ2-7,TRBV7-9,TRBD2,TGTGCCAGCAGCAGGACTAGCGGGGCGTACGAGCAGTACTTC,CASSRTSGAYEQYF
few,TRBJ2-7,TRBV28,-,TGTGCCAGCAGTTCCCCTTCTAGTCCCTCTTCCTACGAGCAGTACTTC,CASSSPSSPSSYEQYF
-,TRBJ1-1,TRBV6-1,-,TGTGCCAGCCGAGGACAGATGAACACTGAAGCTTTCTTT,CASRGQMNTEAFF
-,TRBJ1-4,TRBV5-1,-,TGCGCCAGCAGCTACAGTACAGGGTTTGAAGAAAAACTGTTTTTT,CASSYSTGFEEKLFF
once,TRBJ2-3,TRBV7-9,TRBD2,TGTGCCAGCAGCTTAGTGACTAGCGGGAGGAATTTGGATACGCAGTATTTT,CASSLVTSGRNLDTQYF
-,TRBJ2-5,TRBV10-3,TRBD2,TGTGCCATCAGTGAGCAGGGACTAGCGGGGGGGGTTCTGGAGACCCAGTACTTC,CAISEQGLAGGVLETQYF
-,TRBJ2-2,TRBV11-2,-,TGTGCCAGCAGCTTAGCTTTCATGGCCCCGAACACCGGGGAGCTGTTTTTT,CASSLAFMAPNTGELFF
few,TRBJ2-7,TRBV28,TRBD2,TGTGCCAGTCTAAGCGGGACTTTCTCCTACGAGCAGTACTTC,CASLSGTFSYEQYF
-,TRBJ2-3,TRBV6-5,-,TGTGCCAGCCAGTTCGGGGGTACGCAGTATTTT,CASQFGGTQYF
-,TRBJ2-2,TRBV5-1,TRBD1,TGCGCCAGCAGCTTTACAGGGGGCGATATCACCGGGGAGCTGTTTTTT,CASSFTGGDITGELFF
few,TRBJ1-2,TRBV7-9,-,TGTGCCAGCAGCTTAGGGCCAGGGTTGGATAAAGGCTACACCTTC,CASSLGPGLDKGYTF
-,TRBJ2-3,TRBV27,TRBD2,TGTGCCAGCAGTTCCTGGACTAGCGGGGGGGACACAGATACGCAGTATTTT,CASSSWTSGGDTDTQYF